One TCR beta chain is described in this entry. This record belongs to a study of T cell changes during pregnancy in multiple sclerosis. This table comes from immunoSEQ multiplex PCR, and its TCRdb copy is limited to in-frame clones, with some not included. The data hold about 68,000 clones, with 90% observed a single time. This specimen consisted of peripheral blood, obtained in the third trimester of pregnancy. The source of this sequence is a female donor with multiple sclerosis, enrolled in a pregnancy study.

CDR3 sequence: CASSPPGTGVMNTEAFF. CDR3 sequence (DNA): TGTGCCAGCTCACCACCCGGGACAGGGGTTATGAACACTGAAGCTTTCTTT. The V call is TRBV18, the J call TRBJ1-1; 10 nucleotides line up with TRBD1. Germline V lookup: CDR1 KGHSH, CDR2 LQKENI. V gave up 0 bases and J gave up 0 bases; unmatched junction bases: 4. This CDR3 region has 17 residues.